The next 19 T cell receptor beta chains were all read from a single sample in a study of regulatory T cells. Study-level results: Hydrophobic residues at CDR3 positions 6 and 7 were enriched in conventional CD4+ T cells of CD3G-deficient patients.

These receptors' antigens are unknown. The primer mix had 52 TRBV and 13 TRBJ primers. The method was immunoSEQ multiplex PCR; TCRdb's version includes in-frame clones alone and lacks a portion of them. The repertoire holds some 38,000 clones, with 89% as singletons. Sequenced: conventional CD4+ T cells sorted from blood. The source is a person under 35 with CD3G deficiency.

This chain joins TRBV6-5 and TRBJ1-6, with no clear D. CDR1 is MNHEY and CDR2 is SVGAGI in the germline V gene. V was cut by 5 bases and J by 9 bases, with 11 bases left in between. The CDR3 loop spans 13 amino acids. CDR3: CASSRSRASPLHF. CDR3 in DNA: TGTGCCAGCAGTCGTTCTAGAGCTTCACCCCTCCACTTT.

This chain joins TRBV28 and TRBJ2-1; 8 bases are a match to TRBD2. The CDR3 contains 16 residues. The V and J ends lost 1 base and 6 bases, in that order; junction bases with no gene match: 8. The germline V gene encodes CDR1 MDHEN and CDR2 SYDVKM. The CDR3, as DNA: TGTGCCAGCAGTTTATTCAGCGGGAGCAGGGCCAATGAGCAGTTCTTC. As protein: CASSLFSGSRANEQFF. The full variable domain, with the rest looked up from reference TRBV28 and TRBJ2-1, is DVKVTQSSRYLVKRTGEKVFLECVQDMDHENMFWYRQDPGLGLRLIYFSYDVKMKEKGDIPEGYSVSREKKERFSLILESASTNQTSMYLCASSLFSGSRANEQFFGPGTRLTVL.

The V gene is TRBV19, the J gene TRBJ2-1, with D tentatively TRBD2 (6 bases). Germline loops: CDR1 LNHDA, CDR2 SQIVND (reference sequence). V was shortened by 7 bases and J by 2 bases, with 6 bases between the two germline ends. CDR3 size: 12 residues. CDR3 loop: CASTGAYNEQFF. In nucleotides, the CDR3 is TGTGCCAGTACGGGGGCCTACAATGAGCAGTTCTTC.

The chain joins TRBV6-5 to TRBJ1-4, with D tentatively TRBD1 (5 bases). This CDR3 is built from 16 residues. CDR1 and CDR2 from the germline V gene are MNHEY and SVGAGI. Trimming removed 4 bases at V and 5 bases at J, with 17 bases between. This CDR3 reads CASSFSFGTENEKLFF. The CDR3 region has the DNA TGTGCCAGCAGTTTTTCTTTCGGGACGGAGAATGAAAAACTGTTTTTT.

This chain links TRBV7-8 with TRBJ2-2, with D tentatively TRBD1 (5 bases). Germline lookup yields CDR1 SGHVS and CDR2 FQNEAQ. The length of the CDR3 is 14 residues. Trimming removed 0 bases at V and 7 bases at J, with 9 bases between. The CDR3 nucleotides are TGTGCCAGCAGCTTAGCCAGACAGAGCGGGGAGCTGTTTTTT. Its translation is CASSLARQSGELFF.

This clone showed up just once. This chain links TRBV5-1 with TRBJ2-2; the D gene is possibly TRBD1 (5 bases). V was trimmed by 4 bases and J by 5 bases, leaving 15 bases between them. This CDR3 contains 15 residues. The germline gives CDR1 SGHRS, CDR2 YFSETQ. Here the CDR3 reads CASSLQGSRTGELFF. DNA for the CDR3: TGCGCCAGCAGCCTCCAGGGCTCGAGGACCGGGGAGCTGTTTTTT.

The rearrangement uses TRBV28 and TRBJ2-5; 8 nucleotides agree with TRBD2. The CDR3 length is 13 residues. Germline values: CDR1 MDHEN, CDR2 SYDVKM. The trim removed 6 bases at V and 1 base at J, leaving 1 base unmatched. This CDR3 is CASSAGGQETQYF. The CDR3 DNA is TGTGCCAGCAGCGCGGGGGGCCAAGAGACCCAGTACTTC. The full variable domain, in which reference TRBV28 and TRBJ2-5 provide the parts outside the CDR3, is DVKVTQSSRYLVKRTGEKVFLECVQDMDHENMFWYRQDPGLGLRLIYFSYDVKMKEKGDIPEGYSVSREKKERFSLILESASTNQTSMYLCASSAGGQETQYFGPGTRLLVL.

The rearrangement links TRBV28 to TRBJ2-7; 8 nucleotides match TRBD1. Trimming at V came to 5 bases and at J to 3 bases, leaving 3 bases not matched to a gene. From germline, CDR1 is MDHEN and CDR2 SYDVKM. The CDR3 spans 13 residues. The chain's CDR3 is CASSAGGGYEQYF. In nucleotides, the CDR3 is TGTGCCAGCAGTGCAGGGGGCGGCTACGAGCAGTACTTC.

The J gene is TRBJ2-5, the V gene TRBV5-1; weak D call: TRBD2 (7 bases). The CDR3 extends over 15 amino acids. Trimming left V 4 bases short and J 3 bases short, with 16 bases between. The germline V gene encodes CDR1 SGHRS and CDR2 YFSETQ. The chain's CDR3 is CASSDGGGAEETQYF. CDR3 bases: TGCGCCAGCAGCGACGGCGGGGGCGCCGAAGAGACCCAGTACTTC.

The chain couples TRBV28 to TRBJ2-4, with TRBD1 matching over 8 bases. CDR1 MDHEN and CDR2 SYDVKM come from the germline V gene. There are 13 residues in the CDR3. Trimming took 6 bases from V and 7 from J; bases not matched to a gene: 5. DNA of the CDR3: TGTGCCAGCAGAGCAGGGGGCCTGAACATTCAGTACTTC. Protein sequence: CASRAGGLNIQYF.

The DNA for the CDR3 is TGTGCCAGCTCCGGAGGGCCGACTTACGAGCAGTACTTC. Encoded protein: CASSGGPTYEQYF. This chain links TRBV28 with TRBJ2-7; D might be TRBD2 (6 bases). This CDR3 is built from 13 residues. The germline CDR1 and CDR2 sequences are MDHEN and SYDVKM. Trimming took 8 bases from V and 4 from J, leaving 15 bases between them.

The CDR3 DNA reads as TGTGCCAGCAGTGGCGCCGGGACAGGCTCCTACGAGCAGTACTTC. Protein product: CASSGAGTGSYEQYF. The rearrangement links TRBV28 to TRBJ2-7, with TRBD1 matching over 8 bases. V lost 5 bases to trimming and J lost 0 bases; unmatched junction nucleotides: 6. This CDR3 has 15 residues. Germline V gives CDR1 MDHEN, CDR2 SYDVKM.

V and J are TRBV28 and TRBJ1-5; 7 positions agree with TRBD1. Trimming removed 6 bases from V and 6 bases from J; junction bases left unmatched: 11. Germline CDR1 reads MDHEN; CDR2 reads SYDVKM. The CDR3 sequence is 15 residues long. CDR3 sequence: CASSFGQALGQPQHF. In nucleotides, the CDR3 is TGTGCCAGCAGCTTCGGACAGGCCCTGGGTCAGCCCCAGCATTTT.

The rearrangement links TRBV28 to TRBJ1-1; D uncertain. V was cut by 8 bases and J by 5 bases, with 18 bases left in between. This CDR3 contains 14 residues. In germline, CDR1 is MDHEN, CDR2 SYDVKM. In nucleotides, the CDR3 is TGTGCCAGCCGAGACCCATTGACAACGACTGAAGCTTTCTTT. Its translation: CASRDPLTTTEAFF.

This chain connects TRBV7-9 to TRBJ1-1, with a tentative D call TRBD1 (5 bases). This CDR3 is built from 14 residues. CDR1 is SEHNR and CDR2 is FQNEAQ in the germline V gene (reference sequence). V was clipped by 5 bases and J by 0 bases, with 10 bases between them. For the CDR3, the DNA is TGTGCCAGCAGCCAGGCGGGGGTGAACACTGAAGCTTTCTTT. Translated, it gives CASSQAGVNTEAFF. Full variable domain (remainder filled in from reference TRBV7-9 and TRBJ1-1): DTGVSQNPRHKITKRGQNVTFRCDPISEHNRLYWYRQTLGQGPEFLTYFQNEAQLEKSRLLSDRFSAERPKGSFSTLEIQRTEQGDSAMYLCASSQAGVNTEAFFGQGTRLTVV.

The V call is TRBV28, the J call TRBJ1-5, with TRBD1 identical over 9 bases. CDR3 length equals 15 residues. Germline trimming cut 6 bases from V and 0 bases from J; bases unmatched to any gene: 3. CDR1 and CDR2 (germline): MDHEN, SYDVKM. This chain's CDR3 is CASSRQGGSNQPQHF. The CDR3 DNA sequence: TGTGCCAGCAGCCGACAGGGGGGTAGCAATCAGCCCCAGCATTTT.

The genes are TRBV28 and TRBJ2-7, with 8 bases lining up with TRBD1. Germline V gene lookup returns CDR1 MDHEN and CDR2 SYDVKM. The CDR3 runs 14 residues. The V segment lost 2 bases and the J segment 6 bases; nucleotides outside the gene matches: 6. CDR3 loop: CASSLSAGGSEQYF. In nucleotides, the CDR3 is TGTGCCAGCAGTTTAAGCGCAGGGGGCTCCGAGCAGTACTTC.

The chain carries TRBV6-1 and TRBJ2-2; TRBD1 or TRBD2 may be the D gene (7 bases each). The CDR3 loop spans 15 amino acids. V was clipped by 4 bases and J by 4 bases, with 13 bases between them. The germline CDR1 and CDR2 sequences are MNHNS and SASEGT. The CDR3 nucleotides read TGTGCCAGCAGTGGGGAGGGGGCAGGCACCGGGGAGCTGTTTTTT. Protein sequence: CASSGEGAGTGELFF.

The chain carries TRBV6-6 and TRBJ2-7, with 7 positions matching TRBD2. This CDR3 is built from 14 residues. Germline values: CDR1 MNHNY, CDR2 SVGAGI (reference sequence). The ends lost 0 bases at V and 3 bases at J; junction bases unmatched: 2. This chain's CDR3 is CASSYSGGNYEQYF. DNA for the CDR3: TGTGCCAGCAGTTACTCCGGGGGGAACTACGAGCAGTACTTC.